The sequence of this T cell receptor (beta chain) was determined in a study of T cells and copy number aberrations in small-cell lung cancer. There are 14 residues in the CDR3. V lost 4 bases, J lost 3 bases, and 4 bases stayed unmatched. Germline loops: CDR1 LGHNA, CDR2 YNFKEQ. This clone showed up just once. What it binds is unknown. Findings of the study overall: Compared with adjacent lung tissue, tumors had lower T-cell richness and clonality and non-significantly lower density.

Here immunoSEQ multiplex PCR was the method, and the copy in TCRdb shows in-frame clones only, minus some. Among some 7,000 clones, roughly three quarters were seen once, and the ten largest hold roughly 9.9%. Patients with resected limited-stage small-cell lung cancer, operated 2008 to 2020. Every patient either smoked or had heavy second-hand smoke exposure. The chain links TRBV4-2 to TRBJ2-5, with 8 bases lining up with TRBD2. This TCR was recovered from a woman in her seventies with small cell lung cancer. Some clones in this sample may be carry-over from other donors' samples. Sequencing input: normal tissue next to the tumor. CDR3: CASSPGTRKETQYF. The CDR3 DNA follows: TGTGCCAGCAGCCCTGGGACTAGGAAAGAGACCCAGTACTTC.